These 15 T cell receptor beta chains were all obtained from the same sample, sequenced in a study of memory CD4+ T cells and cytomegalovirus serostatus. The sort gate was single viable CD3+CD4+CD8-CD45RO+ cells for memory CD4+ T cells. Using immunoSEQ multiplex PCR, the repertoire was profiled, and TCRdb retains in-frame clones only, with some absent. The sample holds around 88,000 clones, under 90% seen once. The sample was memory CD4+ T cells from blood. These receptors all stem from an adult in good health and CMV-seropositive.

V is TRBV28 and J is TRBJ2-5; D is unresolved. V lost 7 bases and J lost 6, with 9 bases in between. CDR3 length: 11 residues. Germline lookup yields CDR1 MDHEN and CDR2 SYDVKM. The CDR3 nucleotides read TGTGCCAGCACCCGCGGTAAGACCCAGTACTTC. Amino acids: CASTRGKTQYF.

This chain connects TRBV27 to TRBJ1-5, with TRBD1 as a possible D gene (5 bases). Germline assignment: CDR1 MNHEY and CDR2 SMNVEV (reference sequence). This CDR3 has 14 residues. Trimming pared 5 bases from V and 7 bases from J, leaving 15 bases between. The CDR3: CASSPRDSGQPQHF. CDR3 coding DNA: TGTGCCAGCAGTCCCAGGGATTCGGGACAGCCCCAGCATTTT.

The gene calls are TRBV5-8 and TRBJ2-5, with D uncertain. The CDR3 sequence is 11 residues long. V was clipped by 4 bases and J by 4 bases, with 5 bases between them. Germline loops: CDR1 SGHTS, CDR2 YDEGEE. DNA of the CDR3: TGTGCCAGCAGCCAACGAGAGACCCAGTACTTC. This translates into CASSQRETQYF.

The chain carries TRBV5-1 and TRBJ1-2, with a weak D call TRBD1 (5 bases). The germline V gene encodes CDR1 SGHRS and CDR2 YFSETQ. V dropped 3 bases and J dropped 4 bases, with 22 bases sitting between them. The CDR3 length is 17 residues. CDR3 DNA: TGCGCCAGCAGCTCACGAGGAGACAGCCCCTGGGCCTATGGCTACACCTTC. This gives the protein CASSSRGDSPWAYGYTF. The full variable domain, in which reference TRBV5-1 and TRBJ1-2 provide the parts outside the CDR3, is KAGVTQTPRYLIKTRGQQVTLSCSPISGHRSVSWYQQTPGQGLQFLFEYFSETQRNKGNFPGRFSGRQFSNSRSEMNVSTLELGDSALYLCASSSRGDSPWAYGYTFGSGTRLTVV.

The chain links TRBV28 to TRBJ1-1; 10 bases match TRBD1. The CDR3 consists of 15 residues. Losses at the gene ends were 5 bases for V and 3 bases for J; bases not matched to a gene: 6. CDR1 and CDR2 from the germline V gene are MDHEN and SYDVKM. The CDR3: CASSGRDRGHTEAFF. In DNA form, the CDR3 reads TGTGCCAGCAGTGGGAGGGACAGGGGACACACTGAAGCTTTCTTT.

V and J are TRBV28 and TRBJ2-3; D might be TRBD1 (5 bases). The V and J ends lost 3 bases and 6 bases respectively, with 16 bases between them. The CDR3 runs 15 residues. CDR1 MDHEN and CDR2 SYDVKM come from the germline V gene. CDR3 amino acids: CASSFRGHHIDTQYF. The CDR3 DNA is TGTGCCAGCAGTTTTAGGGGCCACCACATCGATACGCAGTATTTT.

The V gene is TRBV5-1, the J gene TRBJ2-3; 7 bases map to TRBD2. The CDR3 loop spans 15 amino acids. V shed 2 bases and J 0 bases; nucleotides not matched to a gene: 3. Germline V gene data show CDR1 as SGHRS and CDR2 as YFSETQ. This CDR3 is CASSFGGGSTDTQYF. In DNA form, the CDR3 reads TGCGCCAGCAGCTTTGGGGGAGGGAGCACAGATACGCAGTATTTT. Full variable domain (missing parts from reference TRBV5-1 and TRBJ2-3): KAGVTQTPRYLIKTRGQQVTLSCSPISGHRSVSWYQQTPGQGLQFLFEYFSETQRNKGNFPGRFSGRQFSNSRSEMNVSTLELGDSALYLCASSFGGGSTDTQYFGPGTRLTVL.

This clone was detected once. The V and J genes are TRBV9 and TRBJ2-3, with D perhaps being TRBD1 or TRBD2 (6 bases each). V was shortened by 0 bases and J by 4 bases, with 12 bases between the two germline ends. The CDR3 has 15 residues. Germline V gives CDR1 SGDLS, CDR2 YYNGEE. CDR3 protein: CASSVGGARADTQYF. The CDR3 bases are TGTGCCAGCAGCGTAGGGGGGGCGCGAGCAGATACGCAGTATTTT.

This chain links TRBV7-9 with TRBJ1-5, with no clear D. The germline V and J ends were trimmed by 5 bases and 3 bases, with 14 bases remaining between them. CDR3 length equals 15 residues. The germline V gene has CDR1 SEHNR and CDR2 FQNEAQ (reference sequence). CDR3 residues: CASSPADGINQPQHF. The CDR3 DNA is TGTGCCAGCAGCCCCGCGGATGGGATCAATCAGCCCCAGCATTTT.

This chain links TRBV11-1 with TRBJ2-3; no clear D gene. The CDR3 runs 14 residues. Germline V gene data show CDR1 as SGHAT and CDR2 as FQDESV (reference sequence). The V end lost 8 bases, the J end lost 6 bases, and 18 bases lay between the germline ends. The CDR3: CASALALYQDTQYF. The CDR3 coding sequence is TGTGCCAGCGCCCTCGCCCTATATCAGGATACGCAGTATTTT.

In this sample, this clone turned up a few times. This sequence joins TRBV11-3 and TRBJ2-1; 10 bases align to TRBD2. Germline values: CDR1 SGHNT, CDR2 YENEEA. Trimming took 4 bases from V and 8 from J; bases not matched to a gene: 11. CDR3 length: 16 residues. The CDR3 nucleotides read TGTGCCAGCAGCTCAACAGGAGCGGGAGGGCGTCATGAGCAGTTCTTC. Its translation: CASSSTGAGGRHEQFF.

CDR3 sequence: CASSEGMWGPGGGYTF. Written as DNA, the CDR3 is TGTGCCAGCAGTGAAGGCATGTGGGGACCCGGGGGAGGCTACACCTTC. The chain combines TRBV6-1 with TRBJ1-2, with a weak D call TRBD1 (5 bases). The CDR3 consists of 16 residues. Trimming cost V 1 base and J 8 bases, with 20 bases left between them. Per germline, CDR1 MNHNS and CDR2 SASEGT.

The chain uses TRBV7-2 and TRBJ2-2; TRBD2 matches 8 bases. The CDR3 extends over 16 amino acids. J lost 7 bases, V lost 5 bases, and 12 bases had no gene match. Germline CDR1 is SGHTA and CDR2 is FQGNSA. The CDR3 DNA follows: TGTGCCAGCAGCCCGGGGGGTAGCGGGATGAACGGGGAGCTGTTTTTT. Protein: CASSPGGSGMNGELFF.

The chain combines TRBV11-3 with TRBJ1-1; possible D gene TRBD1, 5 bases. There are 13 residues in the CDR3. With 0 bases removed from V and 6 bases from J, the gap between germline ends came to 8 bases. The germline V gene has CDR1 SGHNT and CDR2 YENEEA. DNA of the CDR3: TGTGCCAGCAGCTTAGAACGACAGTCTGAAGCTTTCTTT. Protein: CASSLERQSEAFF.

V and J are TRBV6-6 and TRBJ2-5; 7 bases line up with TRBD1. Looked up from germline, CDR1 is MNHNY and CDR2 is SVGAGI (reference sequence). This CDR3 is 16 amino acids long. V lost 2 bases to trimming and J lost 2 bases; unmatched junction nucleotides: 8. CDR3 sequence (DNA): TGTGCCAGCAGTTACCCCGGGACAGTTAAGCAAGAGACCCAGTACTTC. This gives the protein CASSYPGTVKQETQYF.